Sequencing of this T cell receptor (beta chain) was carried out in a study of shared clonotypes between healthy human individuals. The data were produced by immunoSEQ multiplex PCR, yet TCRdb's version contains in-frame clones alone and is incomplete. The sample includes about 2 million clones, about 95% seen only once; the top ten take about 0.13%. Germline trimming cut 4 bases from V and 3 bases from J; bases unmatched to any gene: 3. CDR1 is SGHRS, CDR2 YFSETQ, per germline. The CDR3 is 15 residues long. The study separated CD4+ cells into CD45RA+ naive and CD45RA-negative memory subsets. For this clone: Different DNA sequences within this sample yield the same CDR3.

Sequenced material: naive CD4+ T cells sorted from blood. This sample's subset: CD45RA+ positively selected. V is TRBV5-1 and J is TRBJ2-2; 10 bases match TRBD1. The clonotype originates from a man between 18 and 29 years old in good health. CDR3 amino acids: CASSPGTGDTGELFF. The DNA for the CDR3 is TGCGCCAGCAGCCCGGGGACAGGGGACACCGGGGAGCTGTTTTTT.